The T cell receptor beta chain described here comes from a study of beta chain features in type 1 diabetes. Study results and limitations: Significant though moderate, a shortening of TCRB CDR3s appeared in all four CD4+ subsets of Type 1 diabetes patients.

Germline V gene data show CDR1 as SGDLS and CDR2 as YYNGEE. The CDR3 contains 14 residues. V shed 3 bases, J shed 5 bases, and the junction held 4 bases outside the gene matches. The isolated RNA, all of it, was reverse transcribed, so expressed TCRB transcripts were what got sequenced. This table comes from immunoSEQ multiplex PCR, and its TCRdb copy is limited to in-frame clones, with some not included. The sample consists of about 640,000 clones, roughly 12% of them appearing once. Points on this clone: Antigen: not known.

This receptor was taken from a man aged 30 to 39 with type 1 diabetes. V gene TRBV9 combines with J gene TRBJ2-1; TRBD2 aligns across 8 bases. Sequences were obtained from naive CD4+ T cells from blood. CDR3: CASSEAGANNEQFF. The CDR3 coding sequence is TGTGCCAGCAGCGAAGCGGGGGCAAACAATGAGCAGTTCTTC.